This TCR beta chain was captured by sequencing in a study of cytomegalovirus exposure and HLA in healthy donors. Study summary: According to later analysis, the same platform produced the approximately 120 validation and several hundred first-cohort repertoires.

Clones were sequenced by immunoSEQ multiplex PCR, and TCRdb holds only the in-frame ones, with some missing. Of about 240,000 clones in the sample, around 88% were seen once. Trimming took 4 bases from V and 1 from J, leaving 8 bases between them. CDR3 length: 13 amino acids. Germline CDR1 is SGHRS and CDR2 is YFSETQ. V and J are TRBV5-1 and TRBJ2-5, with a tentative D call TRBD1 (6 bases). The TCR comes from a woman aged 30 to 39 in good health and CMV-seropositive. What was sequenced was PBMCs. CDR3 protein: CASSQQGQETQYF. The CDR3 DNA sequence: TGCGCCAGCAGCCAACAGGGCCAAGAGACCCAGTACTTC.